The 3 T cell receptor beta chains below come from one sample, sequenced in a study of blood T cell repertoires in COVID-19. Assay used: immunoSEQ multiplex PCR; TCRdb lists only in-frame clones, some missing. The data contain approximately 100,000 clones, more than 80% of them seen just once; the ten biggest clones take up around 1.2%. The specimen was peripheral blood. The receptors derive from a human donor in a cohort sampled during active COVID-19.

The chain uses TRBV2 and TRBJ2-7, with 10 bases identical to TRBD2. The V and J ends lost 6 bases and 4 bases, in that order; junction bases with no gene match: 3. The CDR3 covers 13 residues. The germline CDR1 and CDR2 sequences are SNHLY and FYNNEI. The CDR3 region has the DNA TGTGCCAGCAGAGCGGGGGGGGGTTACGAGCAGTACTTC. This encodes CASRAGGGYEQYF. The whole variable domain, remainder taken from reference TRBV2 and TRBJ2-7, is EPEVTQTPSHQVTQMGQEVILRCVPISNHLYFYWYRQILGQKVEFLVSFYNNEISEKSEIFDDQFSVERPDGSNFTLKIRSTKLEDSAMYFCASRAGGGYEQYFGPGTRLTVT.

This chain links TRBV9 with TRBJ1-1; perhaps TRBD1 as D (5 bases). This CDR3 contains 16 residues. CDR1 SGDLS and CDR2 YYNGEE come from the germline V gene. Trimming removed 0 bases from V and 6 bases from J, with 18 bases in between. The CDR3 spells CASSVGRALSIAEAFF. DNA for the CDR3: TGTGCCAGCAGCGTAGGCAGGGCCCTTTCAATCGCTGAAGCTTTCTTT.

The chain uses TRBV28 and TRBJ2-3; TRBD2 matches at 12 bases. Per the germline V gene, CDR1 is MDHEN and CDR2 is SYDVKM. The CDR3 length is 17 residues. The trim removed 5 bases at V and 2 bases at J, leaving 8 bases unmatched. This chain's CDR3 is CASSLGLAGRPTDTQYF. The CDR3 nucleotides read TGTGCCAGCAGTCTAGGACTAGCGGGGCGCCCCACAGATACGCAGTATTTT.